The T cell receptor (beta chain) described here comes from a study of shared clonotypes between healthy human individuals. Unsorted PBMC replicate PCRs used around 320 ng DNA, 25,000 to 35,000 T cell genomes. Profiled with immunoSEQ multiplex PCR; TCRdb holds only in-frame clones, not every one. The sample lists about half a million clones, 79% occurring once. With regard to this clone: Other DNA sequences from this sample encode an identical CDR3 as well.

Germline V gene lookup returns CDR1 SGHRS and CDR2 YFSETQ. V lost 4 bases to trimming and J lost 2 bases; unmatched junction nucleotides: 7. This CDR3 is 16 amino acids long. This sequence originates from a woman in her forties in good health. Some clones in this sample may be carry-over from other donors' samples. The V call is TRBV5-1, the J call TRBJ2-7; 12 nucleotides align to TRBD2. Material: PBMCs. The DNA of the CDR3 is TGCGCCAGCAGCCCGGGACTAGCGGGCGTTGCCTACGAGCAGTACTTC. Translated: CASSPGLAGVAYEQYF.